These T cell receptor beta chains were read from a single sample in a study of cytomegalovirus exposure and HLA in healthy donors. Produced via immunoSEQ multiplex PCR; TCRdb's table is partial and in-frame only. The table has under 200,000 clones, 86% seen once. The sample taken for sequencing was PBMCs. The source of these receptors is a woman in her 30s in good health and CMV-seronegative. Each CDR3 is given with its conserved first and last residue. A D gene is named only where the DNA matches it firmly. Clone size is stated in some rows and not others, as once, few, many or a class when expanded.

v_gene: TRBV4-3
j_gene: TRBJ1-2
d_gene: -
abundance: once
CDR3nt: TGCGCCAGCAGCCAAGATTACGTAGGGGACTATGGCTACACCTTC
CDR3aa: CASSQDYVGDYGYTF

v_gene: TRBV18
j_gene: TRBJ1-1
d_gene: -
abundance: few
CDR3nt: TGTGCCAGCTCACCAAGTCAAGACACTGAAGCTTTCTTT
CDR3aa: CASSPSQDTEAFF

v_gene: TRBV29-1
j_gene: TRBJ2-7
d_gene: TRBD1
abundance: -
CDR3nt: TGCAGCGTTGCTGGACAGGGCGGAGGGCAGTACTTC
CDR3aa: CSVAGQGGGQYF

v_gene: TRBV27
j_gene: TRBJ1-5
d_gene: -
abundance: -
CDR3nt: TGTGCCAGCAGTTTGTTCGGTTATAGCAATCAGCCCCAGCATTTT
CDR3aa: CASSLFGYSNQPQHF

v_gene: TRBV4-1
j_gene: TRBJ1-4
d_gene: TRBD1
abundance: few
CDR3nt: TGCGCCAGCAGCCAAGGGACAGGCAATGAAAAACTGTTTTTT
CDR3aa: CASSQGTGNEKLFF

v_gene: TRBV6-1
j_gene: TRBJ1-2
d_gene: -
abundance: -
CDR3nt: TGTGCCAGCAGGGCCCCCGGTGGTGGGTATGGCTACACCTTC
CDR3aa: CASRAPGGGYGYTF

v_gene: TRBV30
j_gene: TRBJ1-4
d_gene: -
abundance: -
CDR3nt: TGTGCCTGGAGTCGGGGGGAGGTTGAAAAACTGTTTTTT
CDR3aa: CAWSRGEVEKLFF

v_gene: TRBV18
j_gene: TRBJ2-3
d_gene: -
abundance: -
CDR3nt: TGTGCCAGCTCACGTACAGGATACACAGATACGCAGTATTTT
CDR3aa: CASSRTGYTDTQYF

v_gene: TRBV19
j_gene: TRBJ2-7
d_gene: -
abundance: -
CDR3nt: TGTGCCAGTAGTATAGCAAGAAGAACAGAGCAGTACTTC
CDR3aa: CASSIARRTEQYF

v_gene: TRBV18
j_gene: TRBJ1-4
d_gene: -
abundance: few
CDR3nt: TGTGCCAGCTCACCAGGGGGTCTTAATGAAAAACTGTTTTTT
CDR3aa: CASSPGGLNEKLFF

v_gene: TRBV27
j_gene: TRBJ1-4
d_gene: TRBD1
abundance: once
CDR3nt: TGTGCCAGCAGCCGACGTCCGGGACAGGCAAATGAAAAACTGTTTTTT
CDR3aa: CASSRRPGQANEKLFF

v_gene: TRBV2
j_gene: TRBJ2-7
d_gene: TRBD1
abundance: -
CDR3nt: TGTGCCAGCCAGGGGGACCTGGGGCTCGAGCAGTACTTC
CDR3aa: CASQGDLGLEQYF

v_gene: TRBV7-2
j_gene: TRBJ1-5
d_gene: TRBD1
abundance: -
CDR3nt: TGTGCCAGCAGCTTAGGGGTAGGGGGCTTGGGTCAGCCCCAGCATTTT
CDR3aa: CASSLGVGGLGQPQHF

v_gene: TRBV28
j_gene: TRBJ2-7
d_gene: TRBD1
abundance: -
CDR3nt: TGTGCCAGCAGTGCCGGGACAGCCTCTACGAAGCAGTACTTC
CDR3aa: CASSAGTASTKQYF

v_gene: TRBV7-2
j_gene: TRBJ2-6
d_gene: -
abundance: -
CDR3nt: TGTGCCAGCAGCTCAGACTCTGGGGCCAACGTCCTGACTTTC
CDR3aa: CASSSDSGANVLTF

v_gene: TRBV11-3
j_gene: TRBJ1-3
d_gene: -
abundance: -
CDR3nt: TGTGCCAGCAGTTGCTGGGGCACTACCTCTGGAAACACCATATATTTT
CDR3aa: CASSCWGTTSGNTIYF

v_gene: TRBV6-5
j_gene: TRBJ2-4
d_gene: TRBD2
abundance: -
CDR3nt: TGTGCCAGCAGCCTGGGGAGGGATCCAAACATTCAGTACTTC
CDR3aa: CASSLGRDPNIQYF

v_gene: TRBV19
j_gene: TRBJ1-3
d_gene: -
abundance: -
CDR3nt: TGTGCCAGTAGCCAAGGGTCCGGGGGAGGAAACACCATATATTTT
CDR3aa: CASSQGSGGGNTIYF

v_gene: TRBV7-9
j_gene: TRBJ2-7
d_gene: TRBD1
abundance: -
CDR3nt: TGTGCCAGCAGCCGAATGGGACAGTACTACGAGCAGTACTTC
CDR3aa: CASSRMGQYYEQYF

v_gene: TRBV7-8
j_gene: TRBJ1-2
d_gene: -
abundance: -
CDR3nt: TGTGCCAGCAGCTTAAGGACGTCGTCTAACTATGGCTACACCTTC
CDR3aa: CASSLRTSSNYGYTF

v_gene: TRBV27
j_gene: TRBJ1-2
d_gene: TRBD1
abundance: -
CDR3nt: TGTGCCAGCAGAATAGGACAGGCAGCTAACTATGGCTACACCTTC
CDR3aa: CASRIGQAANYGYTF

v_gene: TRBV5-1
j_gene: TRBJ1-6
d_gene: TRBD1
abundance: few
CDR3nt: TGCGCCAGCAGCTTGGAAACAGGGGGTAATTCACCCCTCCACTTT
CDR3aa: CASSLETGGNSPLHF

v_gene: TRBV6-6
j_gene: TRBJ1-1
d_gene: -
abundance: -
CDR3nt: TGTGCCAGCATCATCGAGGCTGGGGACACTGAAGCTTTCTTT
CDR3aa: CASIIEAGDTEAFF

v_gene: TRBV19
j_gene: TRBJ2-7
d_gene: -
abundance: few
CDR3nt: TGTGCCAGTAGTATTGTAGCAAACCACGAGCAGTACTTC
CDR3aa: CASSIVANHEQYF

v_gene: TRBV28
j_gene: TRBJ1-3
d_gene: -
abundance: -
CDR3nt: TGTGCCAGCAGTGGAAGGGACGTCCGCTCTGGAAACACCATATATTTT
CDR3aa: CASSGRDVRSGNTIYF

v_gene: TRBV27
j_gene: TRBJ2-7
d_gene: TRBD1
abundance: -
CDR3nt: TGTGCCAGCAGTTTCCTGGGGACAGGGGAGCAGTACTTC
CDR3aa: CASSFLGTGEQYF

v_gene: TRBV25-1
j_gene: TRBJ1-2
d_gene: TRBD1
abundance: few
CDR3nt: TGTGCCAGCAGTGAGGGGACAGTCAAGAATGGCTACACCTTC
CDR3aa: CASSEGTVKNGYTF

v_gene: TRBV11-2
j_gene: TRBJ2-5
d_gene: TRBD2
abundance: -
CDR3nt: TGTGCCAGCAGCACCAGGACTAGCGGGGGGAGCCTTCAGACCCAGTACTTC
CDR3aa: CASSTRTSGGSLQTQYF

v_gene: TRBV27
j_gene: TRBJ2-3
d_gene: -
abundance: -
CDR3nt: TGTGCCAGCAGAGTCCCATCCGGGACGCACTACACAGATACGCAGTATTTT
CDR3aa: CASRVPSGTHYTDTQYF

v_gene: TRBV6-1
j_gene: TRBJ2-4
d_gene: TRBD2
abundance: -
CDR3nt: TGTGCCAGCAGTGGGACTAGCGGGAGACAGACAAACATTCAGTACTTC
CDR3aa: CASSGTSGRQTNIQYF

v_gene: TRBV14
j_gene: TRBJ1-1
d_gene: -
abundance: -
CDR3nt: TGTGCCAGCAGCCAAGATGCGTGGAACACTGAAGCTTTCTTT
CDR3aa: CASSQDAWNTEAFF

v_gene: TRBV7-7
j_gene: TRBJ2-2
d_gene: -
abundance: -
CDR3nt: TGTGCCAGCAGCTCCACATTCGGGGGACTCTTCACCGGGGAGCTGTTTTTT
CDR3aa: CASSSTFGGLFTGELFF

v_gene: TRBV7-2
j_gene: TRBJ2-3
d_gene: -
abundance: -
CDR3nt: TGTGCCAGCAGCTCGCGCGGACAGACCACAGATACGCAGTATTTT
CDR3aa: CASSSRGQTTDTQYF

v_gene: TRBV14
j_gene: TRBJ2-7
d_gene: TRBD1
abundance: -
CDR3nt: TGTGCCAGCAGCCAAGTGGGACAGCTTGGGGAGCAGTACTTC
CDR3aa: CASSQVGQLGEQYF

v_gene: TRBV27
j_gene: TRBJ2-7
d_gene: TRBD2
abundance: -
CDR3nt: TGTGCCAGCAGTTTTTCTAGCGGGGCCCCCTACGAGCAGTACTTC
CDR3aa: CASSFSSGAPYEQYF

v_gene: TRBV5-1
j_gene: TRBJ2-1
d_gene: -
abundance: -
CDR3nt: TGCGCCACCAGTGGACCCAACAATGAGCAGTTCTTC
CDR3aa: CATSGPNNEQFF

v_gene: TRBV14
j_gene: TRBJ2-5
d_gene: -
abundance: -
CDR3nt: TGTGCCAGCAGCCAAGACAGGGACCGAGCGGAGACCCAGTACTTC
CDR3aa: CASSQDRDRAETQYF

v_gene: TRBV27
j_gene: TRBJ2-7
d_gene: -
abundance: -
CDR3nt: TGTGCCAGCAGCGAATCCCCACAGGGACTATACGAGCAGTACTTC
CDR3aa: CASSESPQGLYEQYF

v_gene: TRBV4-3
j_gene: TRBJ1-4
d_gene: -
abundance: -
CDR3nt: TGCGCCAGCAGCCAAGATCTTTTATTTGAGGGCACTAATGAAAAACTGTTTTTT
CDR3aa: CASSQDLLFEGTNEKLFF

v_gene: TRBV6-5
j_gene: TRBJ2-7
d_gene: TRBD1
abundance: -
CDR3nt: TGTGCCAGCAGTTACCGACAGGGCGGAGGCCCCTACGAGCAGTACTTC
CDR3aa: CASSYRQGGGPYEQYF

v_gene: TRBV7-6
j_gene: TRBJ2-5
d_gene: -
abundance: -
CDR3nt: TGTGCCAGCAGCCAACATGCGAGAGAGACCCAGTACTTC
CDR3aa: CASSQHARETQYF

v_gene: TRBV4-3
j_gene: TRBJ2-4
d_gene: -
abundance: -
CDR3nt: TGCGCCAGCAGCCAAGATCCGACTGCCCCAACAGAAGTAAACATTCAGTACTTC
CDR3aa: CASSQDPTAPTEVNIQYF

v_gene: TRBV29-1
j_gene: TRBJ1-1
d_gene: -
abundance: -
CDR3nt: TGCAGCGTTGAGACAGGCATGAACACTGAAGCTTTCTTT
CDR3aa: CSVETGMNTEAFF

v_gene: TRBV19
j_gene: TRBJ1-1
d_gene: -
abundance: -
CDR3nt: TGTGCCAGTAGGGTTCCGTTGGGGGGCGGCTACACTGAAGCTTTCTTT
CDR3aa: CASRVPLGGGYTEAFF

v_gene: TRBV2
j_gene: TRBJ1-6
d_gene: -
abundance: few
CDR3nt: TGTGCCAGCAGTGCCCTACAGGGCGAACACAATTCACCCCTCCACTTT
CDR3aa: CASSALQGEHNSPLHF

v_gene: TRBV4-1
j_gene: TRBJ2-7
d_gene: -
abundance: -
CDR3nt: TGCGCCAGCAGCCAAGAGCAGAACTACGAGCAGTACTTC
CDR3aa: CASSQEQNYEQYF

v_gene: TRBV7-6
j_gene: TRBJ2-5
d_gene: TRBD1
abundance: -
CDR3nt: TGTGCCAGCAGCCTAGGACAGGGGGCGGGGGAGACCCAGTACTTC
CDR3aa: CASSLGQGAGETQYF

v_gene: TRBV6-6
j_gene: TRBJ1-1
d_gene: -
abundance: -
CDR3nt: TGTGCCAGTAGAACAGGACTGCGGCCGACGACTGAAGCTTTCTTT
CDR3aa: CASRTGLRPTTEAFF

v_gene: TRBV28
j_gene: TRBJ2-2
d_gene: TRBD2
abundance: -
CDR3nt: TGTGCCAGCAGTCCTATTAGCGGGAGAGGCACCGGGGAGCTGTTTTTT
CDR3aa: CASSPISGRGTGELFF

v_gene: TRBV5-1
j_gene: TRBJ1-3
d_gene: TRBD1
abundance: -
CDR3nt: TGCGCCAGCAGCCAGGGCTCGACAGGGGCTGGAAACACCATATATTTT
CDR3aa: CASSQGSTGAGNTIYF

v_gene: TRBV19
j_gene: TRBJ2-1
d_gene: -
abundance: -
CDR3nt: TGTGCCAGTAGTAGAACAGGAACCACCTACAATGAGCAGTTCTTC
CDR3aa: CASSRTGTTYNEQFF

v_gene: TRBV7-2
j_gene: TRBJ1-3
d_gene: TRBD1
abundance: -
CDR3nt: TGTGCCAGCAGCCAAGGGACAGGGGGCGCTAGTGGAAACACCATATATTTT
CDR3aa: CASSQGTGGASGNTIYF

v_gene: TRBV9
j_gene: TRBJ1-2
d_gene: -
abundance: -
CDR3nt: TGTGCCAGCAGCGCCGCCCAGGGTAACTATGGCTACACCTTC
CDR3aa: CASSAAQGNYGYTF

v_gene: TRBV10-3
j_gene: TRBJ1-5
d_gene: TRBD1
abundance: -
CDR3nt: TGTGCCATTAGGACAGGGGAAAATCAGCCCCAGCATTTT
CDR3aa: CAIRTGENQPQHF

v_gene: TRBV2
j_gene: TRBJ2-3
d_gene: -
abundance: few
CDR3nt: TGTGCCAGCAGTGAAACAGGGACGGTCTCAGATACGCAGTATTTT
CDR3aa: CASSETGTVSDTQYF

v_gene: TRBV7-9
j_gene: TRBJ2-7
d_gene: -
abundance: -
CDR3nt: TGTGCCAGCAGCTTAGATCCGAGCTACGAGCAGTACTTC
CDR3aa: CASSLDPSYEQYF

v_gene: TRBV2
j_gene: TRBJ1-1
d_gene: -
abundance: -
CDR3nt: TGTGCCAACACAGGGTCGGGTACTGAAGCTTTCTTT
CDR3aa: CANTGSGTEAFF

v_gene: TRBV5-1
j_gene: TRBJ2-2
d_gene: -
abundance: few
CDR3nt: TGCGCCAGCAGCGCGCGACAGGTCACCGGGGAGCTGTTTTTT
CDR3aa: CASSARQVTGELFF

v_gene: TRBV11-2
j_gene: TRBJ1-6
d_gene: -
abundance: once
CDR3nt: TGTGCCAGCAGAGGGTATAATTCACCCCTCCACTTT
CDR3aa: CASRGYNSPLHF

v_gene: TRBV7-2
j_gene: TRBJ1-2
d_gene: -
abundance: -
CDR3nt: TGTGCCAGCAGCTTAGATTGGGTAGGCTACACCTTC
CDR3aa: CASSLDWVGYTF